This T cell receptor (beta chain) emerged from a study of human T cells and chemical hapten exposure. Findings and caveats of the study: With regard to DPC sensitization, TCRs above 1 in 1000 frequency did not change. Patch test scores rose with PT1 expanded TCR counts, a positive correlation. Clustering by CDR3 similarity yielded significantly more large clusters from expanded TCRs than controls.

TCRdb passed the RACE reads through MiXCR, listing each CDR3 protein once. The table lists about 160,000 distinct CDR3 sequences, roughly a quarter of them singletons. This clonotype was picked up one time. Its specificity is not known. Per germline, CDR1 DFQATT and CDR2 SNEGSKA (reference sequence). The V end lost 6 bases, the J end lost 5 bases, and 12 bases lay between the germline ends. This CDR3 is 12 amino acids long. The time point: patch test 3, about 24 weeks after DPC sensitization. This sample's treatment: therapeutic diphenylcyclopropenone sensitization with weekly scalp DPC. Every donor had alopecia and was 18 to 70 years old; all were suitable for DPC.

This specimen consisted of whole blood, obtained in connection with sensitization to the hapten diphenylcyclopropenone (DPC). The receptor's source is a woman younger than 30 with alopecia areata. Some clones in this sample may be carry-over from other donors' samples. The rearrangement uses TRBV20-1 and TRBJ2-3; no firm D call. CDR3 DNA sequence: TGCAGTGCCTTACCCGTGCAAGATACGCAGTATTTT. Translating it yields CSALPVQDTQYF.